Below, 24 T cell receptor beta chains from the same sample are listed, as sequenced in a study of somatic mutations in cytotoxic T cells in rheumatoid arthritis. The table came from immunoSEQ multiplex PCR; TCRdb's copy has only in-frame clones and leaves some out. The table has just under 20,000 clones, roughly 80% seen once; the top ten hold about 11%. Sequenced input: CD8+ T cells sorted from blood. The receptors come from a woman in her forties or fifties in good health.

This clone was picked up a small number of times. The chain is built from TRBV6-4 and TRBJ2-2; D may correspond to TRBD1 or TRBD2 (5 bases each). This CDR3 comprises 13 residues. Germline CDR1 is MRHNA and CDR2 is SNTAGT. The germline V and J ends were trimmed by 3 bases and 3 bases, with 5 bases remaining between them. The CDR3 DNA reads TGTGCCAGCAGTGAGGGGGACACCGGGGAGCTGTTTTTT. Residues: CASSEGDTGELFF.

In this sample, this clone turned up once. The CDR3 spells CASSEVVTEAFF. The CDR3 DNA follows: TGTGCCAGCAGTGAAGTGGTTACTGAAGCTTTCTTT. This chain connects TRBV6-1 to TRBJ1-1; no definite D call. The CDR3 runs 12 residues. The V end was cut by 1 base, the J end by 5 bases, with 5 bases between. The V gene's germline CDR1 is MNHNS and CDR2 SASEGT.

This chain uses TRBV11-1 with TRBJ2-7; D is tentatively TRBD1 or TRBD2 (5 bases each). Trimming left V 4 bases short and J 7 bases short, with 20 bases between. In germline, CDR1 is SGHAT, CDR2 FQDESV (reference sequence). CDR3 length: 15 residues. The CDR3 region is CASSSLDQGRWEQYF. CDR3 sequence (DNA): TGTGCCAGCAGCTCCCTTGACCAGGGACGGTGGGAGCAGTACTTC.

V is TRBV27 and J is TRBJ2-3; perhaps TRBD1 as D (5 bases). The V gene's germline CDR1 is MNHEY and CDR2 SMNVEV (reference sequence). The CDR3 has 11 amino acids. The ends were cut back, 5 bases at V and 8 bases at J, with 8 bases in the middle. The CDR3 region is CASSQGPTQYF. The CDR3 region has the DNA TGTGCCAGCAGTCAGGGCCCTACGCAGTATTTT.

The chain employs TRBV6-6 and TRBJ1-2; possibly TRBD1 for D (5 bases). CDR3 length: 14 residues. Trimming stripped 6 bases from V and 7 bases from J, with 18 bases between. Germline values: CDR1 MNHNY, CDR2 SVGAGI (reference sequence). DNA for the CDR3: TGTGCCAGCAGGTCACGGGGCATAAAGGGTGGCTACACCTTC. Translation gives CASRSRGIKGGYTF.

As concerns this clone: A read error may produce the germline difference seen at one junction end. This sequence joins TRBV6-1 and TRBJ1-3; no definite D call. The CDR3 sequence is 16 residues long. CDR1 is MNHNS and CDR2 is SASEGT in the germline V gene. This CDR3 is CAGSEAALHSGNTIYF. CDR3 sequence (DNA): TGTGCCGGCAGTGAAGCGGCACTACACTCTGGAAACACCATATATTTT.

V is TRBV10-3 and J is TRBJ2-1, with D perhaps matching TRBD1 or TRBD2 (5 bases each). There are 16 residues in the CDR3. CDR1 and CDR2 (germline): ENHRY, SYGVKD. Deletions cut 7 bases from V and 2 bases from J, with 18 bases between. The CDR3 is CAITRGTQPPYNEQFF. The CDR3 DNA sequence: TGTGCCATCACCCGAGGGACCCAGCCCCCCTACAATGAGCAGTTCTTC.

The J gene is TRBJ2-7, the V gene TRBV19, with 7 bases matching TRBD1. CDR3 size: 15 residues. The trim removed 2 bases at V and 5 bases at J, leaving 9 bases unmatched. Per germline, CDR1 LNHDA and CDR2 SQIVND (reference sequence). CDR3 DNA sequence: TGTGCCAGTAGTATATCCGCGACAGGGATCCACGAGCAGTACTTC. This codes for CASSISATGIHEQYF.

V and J are TRBV5-1 and TRBJ2-3; D ambiguous. CDR1 SGHRS and CDR2 YFSETQ come from the germline V gene. CDR3 length: 14 amino acids. The V end was cut by 0 bases, the J end by 2 bases, with 7 bases between. The chain's CDR3 is CASSLAALTDTQYF. CDR3 DNA: TGCGCCAGCAGCTTGGCCGCGCTCACAGATACGCAGTATTTT. Full variable domain (remainder filled in from reference TRBV5-1 and TRBJ2-3): KAGVTQTPRYLIKTRGQQVTLSCSPISGHRSVSWYQQTPGQGLQFLFEYFSETQRNKGNFPGRFSGRQFSNSRSEMNVSTLELGDSALYLCASSLAALTDTQYFGPGTRLTVL.

This clone was seen just once. The V call is TRBV2, the J call TRBJ2-7, with 7 bases matching TRBD1. The trim removed 10 bases at V and 4 bases at J, leaving 16 bases unmatched. Looked up from germline, CDR1 is SNHLY and CDR2 is FYNNEI. The CDR3 spans 15 residues. The CDR3 sequence is CAIRLSTGPGYEQYF. CDR3 sequence (DNA): TGTGCCATCAGGTTATCGACAGGGCCGGGATACGAGCAGTACTTC.

CDR3 loop: CASSYPSTVSPLHF. DNA for the CDR3: TGTGCCAGCAGCTACCCTTCCACCGTCTCACCCCTCCACTTT. The chain joins TRBV5-6 to TRBJ1-6; D gene ambiguous. CDR3 length equals 14 residues. The V end was cut by 3 bases, the J end by 10 bases, with 14 bases between. CDR1 SGHDT and CDR2 YYEEEE come from the germline V gene.

This clone came up a few times. This sequence joins TRBV4-2 and TRBJ2-1; D perhaps matches TRBD1 (6 bases). This CDR3 has 15 amino acids. Germline values: CDR1 LGHNA, CDR2 YNFKEQ. Trimming took off 4 bases at V and 9 bases at J, with 19 bases between the two ends. The CDR3 region is CASSPIQGEDTEQFF. The CDR3 bases are TGTGCCAGCAGCCCGATACAGGGAGAGGACACTGAGCAGTTCTTC.

The chain links TRBV28 to TRBJ2-7, with a weak D call TRBD2 (6 bases). The ends were cut back, 3 bases at V and 4 bases at J, with 16 bases in the middle. CDR1 and CDR2 from the germline V gene are MDHEN and SYDVKM. The CDR3 totals 15 residues. CDR3 nucleotide sequence: TGTGCCAGCAGTTTCCCAGGGACTGACCAATACGAGCAGTACTTC. Translation: CASSFPGTDQYEQYF. Looking up the rest from reference TRBV28 and TRBJ2-7 gives the full variable domain: DVKVTQSSRYLVKRTGEKVFLECVQDMDHENMFWYRQDPGLGLRLIYFSYDVKMKEKGDIPEGYSVSREKKERFSLILESASTNQTSMYLCASSFPGTDQYEQYFGPGTRLTVT.

CDR3 in amino acids: CAITGQGTGEQYF. The CDR3 bases are TGTGCCATCACGGGACAGGGCACTGGAGAGCAGTACTTC. The chain is built from TRBV10-3 and TRBJ2-7; 9 bases match TRBD1. The J segment lost 7 bases and the V segment lost 7 bases, leaving 8 bases of the junction unmatched. Germline CDR1 reads ENHRY; CDR2 reads SYGVKD. The CDR3 runs to 13 residues.

The chain is built from TRBV11-2 and TRBJ2-4; 8 bases are shared with TRBD1. CDR3 length: 17 amino acids. Germline loops: CDR1 SGHAT, CDR2 FQNNGV. The J segment lost 3 bases and the V segment lost 4 bases, leaving 11 bases of the junction unmatched. CDR3 sequence reads: CASSYGQGETVKNIQYF. The DNA of the CDR3 is TGTGCCAGCAGCTACGGACAGGGAGAGACGGTCAAAAACATTCAGTACTTC.

The rearrangement uses TRBV28 and TRBJ1-5; the D is unclear. The ends were cut back, 3 bases at V and 6 bases at J, with 15 bases in the middle. The CDR3 sequence is 15 residues long. Germline values: CDR1 MDHEN, CDR2 SYDVKM. CDR3 sequence reads: CASSLGRSASQPQHF. CDR3 bases: TGTGCCAGCAGTTTGGGCAGGTCCGCAAGTCAGCCCCAGCATTTT.

CDR3 loop: CASRGGYDNEQFF. The CDR3 DNA reads TGTGCCAGCAGAGGGGGGTATGACAATGAGCAGTTCTTC. This sequence joins TRBV7-9 and TRBJ2-1; either TRBD1 or TRBD2 may supply D (6 bases each). This CDR3 spans 13 amino acids. V was shortened by 6 bases and J by 5 bases, with 11 bases between the two germline ends. Germline V lookup: CDR1 SEHNR, CDR2 FQNEAQ (reference sequence).

V and J are TRBV5-8 and TRBJ2-5; 12 nucleotides agree with TRBD1. Germline V gives CDR1 SGHTS, CDR2 YDEGEE. CDR3 length: 16 residues. V trimming: 4 bases; J trimming: 5 bases; junction bases outside the gene matches: 9. In DNA form, the CDR3 reads TGTGCCAGCAGCACGGGGACAGGGGGCCGGAGGGAGACCCAGTACTTC. Translating gives CASSTGTGGRRETQYF.

This chain links TRBV13 with TRBJ2-2, with TRBD2 matching 9 bases. V lost 5 bases, J lost 2 bases, and 9 bases stayed unmatched. The CDR3 spans 17 residues. CDR1 is PRHDT and CDR2 is FYEKMQ in the germline V gene (reference sequence). The CDR3 here is CASSPRAGGVNTGELFF. The CDR3 DNA reads as TGTGCCAGCAGCCCCAGAGCGGGGGGTGTAAACACCGGGGAGCTGTTTTTT. The full variable domain, its missing parts supplied by reference TRBV13 and TRBJ2-2, is AAGVIQSPRHLIKEKRETATLKCYPIPRHDTVYWYQQGPGQDPQFLISFYEKMQSDKGSIPDRFSAQQFSDYHSELNMSSLELGDSALYFCASSPRAGGVNTGELFFGEGSRLTVL.

The chain couples TRBV6-1 to TRBJ2-4, with TRBD1 identical over 7 bases. The J segment lost 6 bases and the V segment lost 8 bases, leaving 4 bases of the junction unmatched. This CDR3 contains 12 residues. Germline V lookup: CDR1 MNHNS, CDR2 SASEGT. In nucleotides, the CDR3 is TGTGCCAGCTACCCAGGGGGAAACATTCAGTACTTC. Its translation is CASYPGGNIQYF.

The J gene is TRBJ1-4, the V gene TRBV7-2, with 8 bases aligning to TRBD1. Trimming took 5 bases from V and 8 from J; bases not matched to a gene: 13. This CDR3 is built from 16 residues. CDR1 and CDR2 (germline): SGHTA, FQGNSA. The CDR3 loop is CASSNEDRVFEEKLFF. The CDR3 nucleotides read TGTGCCAGCAGCAACGAGGACAGGGTTTTTGAAGAAAAACTGTTTTTT.

The rearrangement links TRBV27 to TRBJ2-2, with D perhaps TRBD1 or TRBD2 (6 bases each). V was pared by 3 bases and J by 6 bases, with 11 bases between. CDR1 is MNHEY and CDR2 is SMNVEV in the germline V gene (reference sequence). This CDR3 has 14 residues. This chain's CDR3 is CASSFGGRAGELFF. The CDR3 DNA reads TGTGCCAGCAGTTTCGGGGGCCGTGCCGGGGAGCTGTTTTTT.

The V call is TRBV27, the J call TRBJ2-7; D assignment may be TRBD1 or TRBD2 (5 bases each). The CDR3 length is 13 residues. Germline lookup yields CDR1 MNHEY and CDR2 SMNVEV (reference sequence). V was cut by 5 bases and J by 4 bases, with 12 bases left in between. The CDR3 DNA reads TGTGCCAGCAGTGACGGGACCAGTTACGAGCAGTACTTC. Amino acids: CASSDGTSYEQYF.

By frequency in the sample, this clone is medium-sized. The chain carries TRBV6-1 and TRBJ2-1; 10 bases fit TRBD2. The V segment lost 3 bases and the J segment 6 bases; nucleotides outside the gene matches: 2. This CDR3 comprises 14 residues. CDR1 and CDR2 from the germline V gene are MNHNS and SASEGT. CDR3 residues: CASSDPSGGNEQFF. As DNA, the CDR3 is TGTGCCAGCAGTGATCCTAGCGGGGGCAATGAGCAGTTCTTC.